The 6 T cell receptor beta chains reported below all come from one sample, sequenced in a study of blood T cell repertoires in COVID-19. The data were produced by immunoSEQ multiplex PCR, yet TCRdb's version contains in-frame clones alone and is incomplete. Of roughly 100,000 clones listed, around four fifths are singletons. The sequenced material came from peripheral blood. All receptors derive from a man aged 40-50 years with active or convalescent COVID-19.

In this sample, this clone turned up once. This rearrangement joins TRBV2 to TRBJ1-1; perhaps TRBD1 as D (5 bases). Trimming left V 5 bases short and J 2 bases short, with 9 bases between. Germline CDR1 SNHLY, CDR2 FYNNEI. The CDR3 is 13 amino acids. CDR3 in amino acids: CASSPTGNTEAFF. CDR3 coding DNA: TGTGCCAGCAGTCCCACAGGTAACACTGAAGCTTTCTTT. The full variable domain, in which reference TRBV2 and TRBJ1-1 provide the parts outside the CDR3, is EPEVTQTPSHQVTQMGQEVILRCVPISNHLYFYWYRQILGQKVEFLVSFYNNEISEKSEIFDDQFSVERPDGSNFTLKIRSTKLEDSAMYFCASSPTGNTEAFFGQGTRLTVV.

The chain links TRBV19 to TRBJ2-6; D is possibly TRBD1 (5 bases). CDR3 length equals 15 residues. Germline loops: CDR1 LNHDA, CDR2 SQIVND (reference sequence). V gave up 5 bases and J gave up 2 bases, with 10 bases separating them. As DNA, the CDR3 is TGTGCCAGTAGTGTACAGGTCCCTGGGGCCAACGTCCTGACTTTC. Translating it yields CASSVQVPGANVLTF. Filled out from reference TRBV19 and TRBJ2-6, the complete variable domain reads DGGITQSPKYLFRKEGQNVTLSCEQNLNHDAMYWYRQDPGQGLRLIYYSQIVNDFQKGDIAEGYSVSREKKESFPLTVTSAQKNPTAFYLCASSVQVPGANVLTFGAGSRLTVL.

This clone has a single count. The J gene is TRBJ2-5, the V gene TRBV7-9; 7 nucleotides agree with TRBD2. This CDR3 is built from 15 residues. The germline CDR1 and CDR2 sequences are SEHNR and FQNEAQ (reference sequence). The trim removed 10 bases at V and 1 base at J, leaving 12 bases unmatched. The chain's CDR3 is CATASNSGPQETQYF. CDR3 DNA: TGTGCCACCGCTTCTAATAGCGGGCCCCAAGAGACCCAGTACTTC.

The CDR3 protein is CASSLGGVGQPQHF. The CDR3 nucleotides are TGCGCCAGCAGCTTGGGAGGAGTAGGTCAGCCCCAGCATTTT. The rearrangement uses TRBV5-1 and TRBJ1-5; no reliable D call. In germline, CDR1 is SGHRS, CDR2 YFSETQ. V lost 0 bases and J lost 6, with 10 bases in between. This CDR3 contains 14 residues.

V and J are TRBV2 and TRBJ2-1; 9 bases align to TRBD2. Germline trimming cut 10 bases from V and 9 bases from J; bases unmatched to any gene: 13. The length of the CDR3 is 14 residues. The germline gives CDR1 SNHLY, CDR2 FYNNEI. CDR3 region: CATAPGGGAVEQFF. DNA of the CDR3: TGTGCCACCGCCCCGGGCGGGGGGGCCGTTGAGCAGTTCTTC.

This clone occurred once. The chain uses TRBV3-1 (or the pseudogene TRBV3-2) and TRBJ1-4; no firm D call. The V end was cut by 3 bases, the J end by 8 bases, with 4 bases between. This CDR3 has 11 amino acids. Germline lookup yields CDR1 LGHDT and CDR2 YNNKEL (reference sequence). Here the CDR3 DNA reads TGTGCCAGCAGCCACGTCGAAAAACTGTTTTTT. Translated: CASSHVEKLFF.